A single count supports the clone carrying this T cell receptor (beta chain). Its antigen is unknown. This sample stems from a study of B cell selection in AIRE deficiency. The regulatory T cell sort gate was CD4+CD25hiCD127low/negative. Findings and caveats of the study: Shared Treg sequences had shorter CDR3s, biased toward rearrangements with few non-templated insertions. Patient Tconv and Treg cells showed healthy-like TCRBV usage, CDR3 length, diversity.

J was trimmed by 7 bases and V by 11 bases; bases with no gene match: 8. This CDR3 region has 14 residues. Germline CDR1 and CDR2: LNHDA and SQIVND (reference sequence). In the study's own analysis: Treg pools: 51,000 or so distinct patient, approximately 92,000 donor TCRbeta sequences. Generated by immunoSEQ multiplex PCR, the TCRdb table keeps only in-frame clones and is missing some. That table furnishes V, J and clone size, whereas the DNA furnished D and trimming. The table has about 15,000 clones, about 92% seen once. V and J are TRBV19 and TRBJ1-6; 10 positions agree with TRBD1. Specimen: Tregs sorted from PBMCs. This sequence originates from a human donor with AIRE deficiency. As DNA, the CDR3 is TGTGCCGCTCGACGGACAGGGGGGAATTCACCCCTCCACTTT. The encoded protein is CAARRTGGNSPLHF.